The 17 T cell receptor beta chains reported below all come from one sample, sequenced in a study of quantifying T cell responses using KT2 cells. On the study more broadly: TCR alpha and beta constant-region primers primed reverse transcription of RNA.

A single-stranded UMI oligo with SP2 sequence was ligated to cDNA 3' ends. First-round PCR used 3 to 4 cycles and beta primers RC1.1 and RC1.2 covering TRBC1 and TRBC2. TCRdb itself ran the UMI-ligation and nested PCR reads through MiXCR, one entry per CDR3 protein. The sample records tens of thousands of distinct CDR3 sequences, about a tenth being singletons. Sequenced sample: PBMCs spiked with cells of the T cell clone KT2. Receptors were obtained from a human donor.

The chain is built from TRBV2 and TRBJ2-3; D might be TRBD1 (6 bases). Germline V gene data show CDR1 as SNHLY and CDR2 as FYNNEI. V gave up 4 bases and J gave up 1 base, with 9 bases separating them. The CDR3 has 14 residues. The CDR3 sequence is CASSGAGGTDTQYF. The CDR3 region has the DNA TGTGCCAGCAGTGGGGCAGGGGGCACAGATACGCAGTATTTT.

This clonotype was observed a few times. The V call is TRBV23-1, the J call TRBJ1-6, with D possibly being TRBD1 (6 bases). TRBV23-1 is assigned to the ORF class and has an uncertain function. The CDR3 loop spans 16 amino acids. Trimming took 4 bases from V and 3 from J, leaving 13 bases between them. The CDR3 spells CASSLGAGLYNSPLHF. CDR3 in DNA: TGCGCCAGCAGTCTGGGGGCAGGCCTCTATAATTCACCCCTCCACTTT.

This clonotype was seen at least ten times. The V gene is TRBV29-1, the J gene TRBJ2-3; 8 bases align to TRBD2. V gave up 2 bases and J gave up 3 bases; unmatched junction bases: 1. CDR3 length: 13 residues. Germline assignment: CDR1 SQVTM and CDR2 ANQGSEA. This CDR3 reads CSVESGSTDTQYF. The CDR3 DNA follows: TGCAGCGTTGAAAGCGGGAGTACAGATACGCAGTATTTT.

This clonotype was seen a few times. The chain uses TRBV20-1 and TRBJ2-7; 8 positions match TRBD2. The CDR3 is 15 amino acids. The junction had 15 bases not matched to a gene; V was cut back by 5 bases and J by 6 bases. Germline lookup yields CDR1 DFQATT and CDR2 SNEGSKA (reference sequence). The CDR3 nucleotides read TGCAGTGCTCCACCTCAAGGAGCGGGAGTCCGCGAGCAGTACTTC. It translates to CSAPPQGAGVREQYF.

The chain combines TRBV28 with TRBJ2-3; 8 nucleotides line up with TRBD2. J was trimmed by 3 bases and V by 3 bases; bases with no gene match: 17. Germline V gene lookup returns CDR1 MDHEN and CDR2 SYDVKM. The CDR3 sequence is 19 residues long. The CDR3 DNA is TGTGCCAGCAGTTTTGGGGGCACTAGCGGTATGCTTACGACAGATACGCAGTATTTT. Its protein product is CASSFGGTSGMLTTDTQYF.

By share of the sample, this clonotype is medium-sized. The CDR3 sequence: CASSQDMDTPVGWSGNTIYF. CDR3 sequence (DNA): TGCGCCAGCAGCCAAGATATGGACACCCCGGTAGGGTGGTCTGGAAACACCATATATTTT. V and J are TRBV4-3 and TRBJ1-3, with D maybe TRBD1 (5 bases). Germline V gene sequence: CDR1 LGHNA, CDR2 YSLEER. V gave up 0 bases and J gave up 1 base, with 22 bases separating them. The CDR3 spans 20 residues.

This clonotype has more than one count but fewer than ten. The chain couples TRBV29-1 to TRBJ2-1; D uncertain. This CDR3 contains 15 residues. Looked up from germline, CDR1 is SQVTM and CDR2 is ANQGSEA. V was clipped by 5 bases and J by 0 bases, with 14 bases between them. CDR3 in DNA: TGCAGCGTTAAAATTTCTCCGAGCTCCTACAATGAGCAGTTCTTC. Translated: CSVKISPSSYNEQFF.

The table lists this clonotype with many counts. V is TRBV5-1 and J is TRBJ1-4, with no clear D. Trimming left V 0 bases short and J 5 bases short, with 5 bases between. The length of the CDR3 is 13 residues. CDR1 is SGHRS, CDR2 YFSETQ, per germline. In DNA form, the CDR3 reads TGCGCCAGCAGCTTGGGAGGGAATGAAAAACTGTTTTTT. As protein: CASSLGGNEKLFF.

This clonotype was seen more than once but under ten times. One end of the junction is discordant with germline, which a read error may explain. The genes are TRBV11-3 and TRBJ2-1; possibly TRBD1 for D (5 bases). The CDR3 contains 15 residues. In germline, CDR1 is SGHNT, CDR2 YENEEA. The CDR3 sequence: CASSLEGALGPVLIF. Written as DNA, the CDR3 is TGTGCCAGCAGCTTAGAAGGGGCGTTAGGGCCAGTATTGATCTTC. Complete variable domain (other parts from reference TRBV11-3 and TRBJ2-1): EAGVVQSPRYKIIEKKQPVAFWCNPISGHNTLYWYLQNLGQGPELLIRYENEEAVDDSQLPKDRFSAERLKGVDSTLKIQPAELGDSAVYLCASSLEGALGPVLIFGPGTRLTVL.

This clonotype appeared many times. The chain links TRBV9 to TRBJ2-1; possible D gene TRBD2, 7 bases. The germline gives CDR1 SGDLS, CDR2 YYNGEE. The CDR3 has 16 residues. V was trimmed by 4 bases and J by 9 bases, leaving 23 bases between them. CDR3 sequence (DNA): TGTGCCAGCAGCCCCCGTAGTGGGGGGGCCCCTAGTGAGCAGTTCTTC. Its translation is CASSPRSGGAPSEQFF.

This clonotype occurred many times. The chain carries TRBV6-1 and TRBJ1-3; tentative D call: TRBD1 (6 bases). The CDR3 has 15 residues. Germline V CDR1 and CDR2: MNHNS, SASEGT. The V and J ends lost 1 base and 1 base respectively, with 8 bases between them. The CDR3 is CASSEDRESGNTIYF. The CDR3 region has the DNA TGTGCCAGCAGTGAAGACAGGGAGTCTGGAAACACCATATATTTT.

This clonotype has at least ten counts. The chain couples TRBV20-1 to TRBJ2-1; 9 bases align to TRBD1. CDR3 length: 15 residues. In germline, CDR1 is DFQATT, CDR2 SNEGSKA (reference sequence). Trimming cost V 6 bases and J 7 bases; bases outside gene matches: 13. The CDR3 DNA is TGCAGTGCGCAAATTCGGGACAGGGTAATTAATGAGCAGTTCTTC. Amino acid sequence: CSAQIRDRVINEQFF.

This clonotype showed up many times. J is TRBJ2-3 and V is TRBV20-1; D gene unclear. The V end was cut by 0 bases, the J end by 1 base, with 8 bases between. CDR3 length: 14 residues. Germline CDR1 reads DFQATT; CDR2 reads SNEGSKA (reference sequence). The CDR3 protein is CSARDFRGTDTQYF. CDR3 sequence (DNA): TGCAGTGCTAGAGATTTCCGGGGCACAGATACGCAGTATTTT.

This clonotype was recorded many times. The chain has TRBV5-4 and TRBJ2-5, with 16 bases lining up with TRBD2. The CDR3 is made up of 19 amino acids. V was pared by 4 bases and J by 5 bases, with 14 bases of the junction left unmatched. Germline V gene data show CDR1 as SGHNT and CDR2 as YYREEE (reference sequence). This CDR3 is CASSRSLGTSGGALETQYF. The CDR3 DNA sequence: TGTGCCAGCAGCCGAAGCCTTGGGACTAGCGGGGGGGCCCTCGAGACCCAGTACTTC.

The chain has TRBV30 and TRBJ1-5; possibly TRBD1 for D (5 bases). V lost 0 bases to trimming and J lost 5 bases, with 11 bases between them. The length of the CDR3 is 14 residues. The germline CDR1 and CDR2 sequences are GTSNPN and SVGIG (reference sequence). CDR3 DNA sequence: TGTGCCTGGAGTGTAGGGCAGGGTGATCAGCCCCAGCATTTT. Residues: CAWSVGQGDQPQHF.

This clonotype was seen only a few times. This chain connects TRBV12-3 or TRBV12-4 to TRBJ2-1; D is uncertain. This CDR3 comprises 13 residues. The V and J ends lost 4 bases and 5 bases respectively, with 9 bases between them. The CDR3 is CASSYSTNNEQFF. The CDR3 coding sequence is TGTGCCAGCAGTTACAGTACTAACAATGAGCAGTTCTTC.

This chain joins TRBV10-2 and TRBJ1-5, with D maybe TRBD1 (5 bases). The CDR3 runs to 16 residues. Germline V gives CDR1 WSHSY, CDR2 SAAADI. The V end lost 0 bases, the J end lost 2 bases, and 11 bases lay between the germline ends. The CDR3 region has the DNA TGCGCCAGCAGTGAGTCGACTCGGGGGGGCAATCAGCCCCAGCATTTT. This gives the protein CASSESTRGGNQPQHF.